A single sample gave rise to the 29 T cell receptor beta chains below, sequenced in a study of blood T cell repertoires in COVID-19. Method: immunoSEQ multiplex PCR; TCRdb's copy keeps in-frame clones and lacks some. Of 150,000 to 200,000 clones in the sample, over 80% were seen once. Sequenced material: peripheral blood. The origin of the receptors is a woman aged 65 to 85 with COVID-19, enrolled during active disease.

Here the CDR3 reads CASSLELAGVGETQYF. The CDR3 nucleotides are TGTGCCAGCTCACTGGAGCTAGCGGGAGTCGGGGAGACCCAGTACTTC. The V gene is TRBV18, the J gene TRBJ2-5, with 10 bases lining up with TRBD2. CDR3 length equals 16 residues. V was clipped by 4 bases and J by 5 bases; unmatched bases: 10. Looked up from germline, CDR1 is KGHSH and CDR2 is LQKENI.

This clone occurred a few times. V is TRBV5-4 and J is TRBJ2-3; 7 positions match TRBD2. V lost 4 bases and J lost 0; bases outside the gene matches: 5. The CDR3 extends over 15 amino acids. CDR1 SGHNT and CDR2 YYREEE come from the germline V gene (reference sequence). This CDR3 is CASSPSSGSTDTQYF. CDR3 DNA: TGTGCCAGCAGCCCGTCTAGCGGCAGCACAGATACGCAGTATTTT.

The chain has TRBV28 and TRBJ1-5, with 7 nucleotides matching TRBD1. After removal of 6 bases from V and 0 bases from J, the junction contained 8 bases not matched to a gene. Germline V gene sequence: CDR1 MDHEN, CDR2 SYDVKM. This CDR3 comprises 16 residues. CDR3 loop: CASRPQGQPSNQPQHF. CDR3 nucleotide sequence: TGTGCCAGCAGACCCCAGGGACAGCCTAGCAATCAGCCCCAGCATTTT.

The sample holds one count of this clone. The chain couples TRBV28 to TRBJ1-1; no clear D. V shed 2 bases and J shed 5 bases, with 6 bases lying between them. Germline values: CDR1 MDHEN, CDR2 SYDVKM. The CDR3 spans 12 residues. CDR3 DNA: TGTGCCAGCAGTTTAATCCCTACTGAAGCTTTCTTT. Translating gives CASSLIPTEAFF.

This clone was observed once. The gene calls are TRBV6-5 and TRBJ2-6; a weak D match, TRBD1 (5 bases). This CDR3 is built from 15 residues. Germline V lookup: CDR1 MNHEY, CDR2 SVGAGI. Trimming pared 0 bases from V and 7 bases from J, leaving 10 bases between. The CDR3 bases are TGTGCCAGCAGTTACTCTGGCAGGGTAGCCAACGTCCTGACTTTC. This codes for CASSYSGRVANVLTF.

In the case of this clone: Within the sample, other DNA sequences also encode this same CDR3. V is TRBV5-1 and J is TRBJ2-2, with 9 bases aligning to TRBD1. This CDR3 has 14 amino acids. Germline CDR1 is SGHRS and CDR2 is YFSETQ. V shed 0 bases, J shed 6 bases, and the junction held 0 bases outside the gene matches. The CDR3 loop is CASSLGQGAGELFF. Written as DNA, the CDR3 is TGCGCCAGCAGCTTGGGACAGGGGGCCGGGGAGCTGTTTTTT.

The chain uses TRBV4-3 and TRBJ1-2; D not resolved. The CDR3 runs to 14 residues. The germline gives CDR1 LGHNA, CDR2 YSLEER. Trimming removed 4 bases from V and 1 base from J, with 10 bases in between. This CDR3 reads CASSLASVNYGYTF. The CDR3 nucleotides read TGCGCCAGCAGCCTTGCTTCAGTTAACTATGGCTACACCTTC.

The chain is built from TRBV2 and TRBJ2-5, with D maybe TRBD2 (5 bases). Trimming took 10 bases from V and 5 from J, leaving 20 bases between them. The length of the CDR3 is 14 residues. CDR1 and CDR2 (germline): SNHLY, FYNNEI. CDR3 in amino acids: CATRRTLFVETQYF. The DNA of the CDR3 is TGTGCCACCCGGAGGACTCTCTTTGTGGAGACCCAGTACTTC.

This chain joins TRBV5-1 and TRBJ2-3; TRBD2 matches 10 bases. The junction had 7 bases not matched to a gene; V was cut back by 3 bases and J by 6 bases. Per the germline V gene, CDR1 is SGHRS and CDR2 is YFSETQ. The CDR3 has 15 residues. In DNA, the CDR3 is TGCGCCAGCAGCTACCTAGCGGGAGTTCGGGATACGCAGTATTTT. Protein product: CASSYLAGVRDTQYF. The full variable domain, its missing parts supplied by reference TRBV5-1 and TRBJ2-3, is KAGVTQTPRYLIKTRGQQVTLSCSPISGHRSVSWYQQTPGQGLQFLFEYFSETQRNKGNFPGRFSGRQFSNSRSEMNVSTLELGDSALYLCASSYLAGVRDTQYFGPGTRLTVL.

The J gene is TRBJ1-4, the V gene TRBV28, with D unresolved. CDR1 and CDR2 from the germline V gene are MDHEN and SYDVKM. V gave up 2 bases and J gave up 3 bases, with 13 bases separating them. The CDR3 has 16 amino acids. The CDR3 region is CASSLVSFRSNEKLFF. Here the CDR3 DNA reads TGTGCCAGCAGTTTAGTTTCGTTCAGGTCTAATGAAAAACTGTTTTTT.

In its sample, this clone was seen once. The CDR3 region is CATSDRAASGRNEQFF. The CDR3 DNA sequence: TGTGCCACCAGTGATCGGGCGGCTAGCGGGAGGAATGAGCAGTTCTTC. The chain combines TRBV24-1 with TRBJ2-1; 11 bases are shared with TRBD2. Looked up from germline, CDR1 is KGHDR and CDR2 is SFDVKD. This CDR3 is built from 16 residues. After removal of 3 bases from V and 7 bases from J, the junction contained 7 bases not matched to a gene.

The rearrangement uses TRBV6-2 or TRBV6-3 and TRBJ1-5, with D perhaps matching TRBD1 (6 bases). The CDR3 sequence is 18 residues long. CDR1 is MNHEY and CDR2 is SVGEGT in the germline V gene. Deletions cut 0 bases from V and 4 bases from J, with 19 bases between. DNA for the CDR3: TGTGCCAGCAGTTACTCCTTTAGGGACAAACAACTAAATCAGCCCCAGCATTTT. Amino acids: CASSYSFRDKQLNQPQHF.

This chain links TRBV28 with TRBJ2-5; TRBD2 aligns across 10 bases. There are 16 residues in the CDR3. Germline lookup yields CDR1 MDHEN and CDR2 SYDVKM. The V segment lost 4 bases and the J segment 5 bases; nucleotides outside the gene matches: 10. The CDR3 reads CASSSYLAGERETQYF. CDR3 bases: TGTGCCAGCAGTTCATATCTAGCGGGAGAAAGGGAGACCCAGTACTTC.

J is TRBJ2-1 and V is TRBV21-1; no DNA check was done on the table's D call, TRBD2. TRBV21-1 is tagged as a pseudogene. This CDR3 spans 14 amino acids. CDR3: CASSKAQDSGYQFF. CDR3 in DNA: TGTGCCAGCAGCAAAGCTCAGGATAGCGGGTATCAGTTCTTC.

DNA of the CDR3: TGCGCCAGCAGCCAAGACGGAGGGAAAGAGACCCAGTACTTC. Its translation: CASSQDGGKETQYF. The V call is TRBV4-1, the J call TRBJ2-5; possibly TRBD2 for D (6 bases). V was pared by 0 bases and J by 3 bases, with 8 bases between. CDR1 and CDR2 (germline): MGHRA, YSYEKL. This CDR3 region has 14 residues.

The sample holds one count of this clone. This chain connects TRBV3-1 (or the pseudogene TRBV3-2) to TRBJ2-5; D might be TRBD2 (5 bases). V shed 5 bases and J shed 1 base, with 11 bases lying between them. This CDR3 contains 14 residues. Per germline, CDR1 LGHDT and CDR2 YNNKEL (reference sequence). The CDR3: CASSTRLTQETQYF. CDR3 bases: TGTGCCAGCAGCACGCGACTAACCCAAGAGACCCAGTACTTC.

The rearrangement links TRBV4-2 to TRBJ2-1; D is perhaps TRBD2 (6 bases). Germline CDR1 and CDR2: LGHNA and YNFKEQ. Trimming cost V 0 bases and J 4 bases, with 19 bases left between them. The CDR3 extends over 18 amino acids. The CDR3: CASSQDASSRDSYNEQFF. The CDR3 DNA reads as TGTGCCAGCAGCCAAGATGCCTCTTCGCGGGACTCTTACAATGAGCAGTTCTTC.

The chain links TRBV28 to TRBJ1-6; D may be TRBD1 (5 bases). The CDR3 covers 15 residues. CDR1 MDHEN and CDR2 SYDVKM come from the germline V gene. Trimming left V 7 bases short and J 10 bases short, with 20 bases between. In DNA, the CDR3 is TGTGCCAGCACAAGCCTAGGGGCCAGTTACTCACCCCTCCACTTT. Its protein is CASTSLGASYSPLHF.

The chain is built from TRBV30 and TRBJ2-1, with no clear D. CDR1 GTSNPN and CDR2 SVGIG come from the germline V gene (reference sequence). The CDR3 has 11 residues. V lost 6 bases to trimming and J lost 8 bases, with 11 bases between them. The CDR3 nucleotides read TGTGCCTGTATGCTCCGGGATGAGCAGTTCTTC. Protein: CACMLRDEQFF.

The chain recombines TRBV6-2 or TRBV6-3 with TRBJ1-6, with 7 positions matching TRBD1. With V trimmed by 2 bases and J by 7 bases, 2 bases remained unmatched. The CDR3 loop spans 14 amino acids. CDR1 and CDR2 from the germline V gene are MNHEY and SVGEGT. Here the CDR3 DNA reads TGTGCCAGCAGTTACCCGACAGGGAATTCACCCCTCCACTTT. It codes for CASSYPTGNSPLHF.

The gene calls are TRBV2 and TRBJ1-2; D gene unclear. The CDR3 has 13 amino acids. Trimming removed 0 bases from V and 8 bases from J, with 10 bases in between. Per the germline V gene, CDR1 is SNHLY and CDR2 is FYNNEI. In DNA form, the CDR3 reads TGTGCCAGCAGTGAAGCGCTTGGGCGAGGCTACACCTTC. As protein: CASSEALGRGYTF.

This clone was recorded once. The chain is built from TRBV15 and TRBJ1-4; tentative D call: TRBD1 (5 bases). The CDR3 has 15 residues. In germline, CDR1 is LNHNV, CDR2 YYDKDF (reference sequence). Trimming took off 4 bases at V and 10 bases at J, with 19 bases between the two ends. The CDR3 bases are TGTGCCACCAGCAATGGAGGGACCGCGGATGGAAAACTGTTTTTT. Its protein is CATSNGGTADGKLFF.

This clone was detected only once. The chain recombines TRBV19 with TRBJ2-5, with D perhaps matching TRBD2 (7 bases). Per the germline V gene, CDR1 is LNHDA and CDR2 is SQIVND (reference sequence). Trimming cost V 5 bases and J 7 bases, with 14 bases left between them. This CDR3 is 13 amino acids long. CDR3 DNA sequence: TGTGCCAGTAGTCCCGAGGGAGGGGGGACCCAGTACTTC. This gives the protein CASSPEGGGTQYF.

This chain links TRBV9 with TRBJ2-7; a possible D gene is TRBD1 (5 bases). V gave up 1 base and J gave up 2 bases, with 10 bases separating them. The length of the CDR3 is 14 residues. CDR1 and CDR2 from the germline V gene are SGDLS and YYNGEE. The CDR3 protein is CASSVSGRPYEQYF. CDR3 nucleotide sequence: TGTGCCAGCAGCGTATCAGGGCGCCCCTACGAGCAGTACTTC.

CDR3: CASSGRGGSYNEQFF. The CDR3 bases are TGTGCCAGCAGTGGTCGCGGCGGATCTTACAATGAGCAGTTCTTC. The genes are TRBV2 and TRBJ2-1; D unresolved. The CDR3 length is 15 residues. Germline CDR1 is SNHLY and CDR2 is FYNNEI. The ends were cut back, 4 bases at V and 4 bases at J, with 14 bases in the middle.

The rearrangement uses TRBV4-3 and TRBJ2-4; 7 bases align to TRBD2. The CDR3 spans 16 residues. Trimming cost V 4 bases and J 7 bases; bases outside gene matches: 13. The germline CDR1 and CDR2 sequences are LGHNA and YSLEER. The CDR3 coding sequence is TGCGCCAGCAGCCCGGGACTAACGGGAGTTACGAACATTCAGTACTTC. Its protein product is CASSPGLTGVTNIQYF.

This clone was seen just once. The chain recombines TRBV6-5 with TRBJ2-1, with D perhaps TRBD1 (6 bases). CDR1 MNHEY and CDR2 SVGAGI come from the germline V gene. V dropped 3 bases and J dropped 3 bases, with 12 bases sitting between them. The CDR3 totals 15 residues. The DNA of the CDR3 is TGTGCCAGCAGTTATCCAGGGGACGGCTACAATGAGCAGTTCTTC. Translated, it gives CASSYPGDGYNEQFF.

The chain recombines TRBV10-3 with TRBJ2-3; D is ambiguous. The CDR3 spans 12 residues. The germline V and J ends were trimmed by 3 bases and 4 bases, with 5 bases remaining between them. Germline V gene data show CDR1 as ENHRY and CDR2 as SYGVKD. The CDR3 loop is CAISDSADTQYF. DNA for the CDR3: TGTGCCATCAGTGACTCGGCAGATACGCAGTATTTT.

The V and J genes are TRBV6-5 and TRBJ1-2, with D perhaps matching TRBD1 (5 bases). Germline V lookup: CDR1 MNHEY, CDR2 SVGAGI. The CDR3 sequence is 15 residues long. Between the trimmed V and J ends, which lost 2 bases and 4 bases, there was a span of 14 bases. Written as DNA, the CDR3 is TGTGCCAGCAGTTACGGCAGGGCAGGACCCTATGGCTACACCTTC. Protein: CASSYGRAGPYGYTF.